This TCR beta chain was recovered during a study of siplizumab effects on memory and regulatory T cells. Produced via immunoSEQ multiplex PCR; TCRdb's table is partial and in-frame only. The sample yields 50,000 to 70,000 clones, 90% to 97% seen once. This CDR3 region has 17 residues. Input material: naive CD8+ T cells sorted from blood. This clonotype was sampled from a human donor in good health. This rearrangement joins TRBV21-1 to TRBJ2-2; the table's D call, TRBD1, was not checked against the DNA. TRBV21-1 is a known pseudogene. This chain's CDR3 is CASTRAPGQDTPGELFF. CDR3 in DNA: TGTGCCAGCACAAGGGCACCGGGACAGGACACACCCGGGGAGCTGTTTTTT.